The 21 T cell receptor beta chains listed next were all sequenced from one sample in a study of early T cells in non-severe SARS-CoV-2 infection. TCRdb redid the calling of the 5' RACE reads with MiXCR, one entry per CDR3 protein. The table has 80,000 or so distinct CDR3 sequences, more than 12% seen once. Sequencing was performed on whole blood. The source is an adult who was a healthcare worker with PCR-confirmed SARS-CoV-2 infection or an uninfected control (not recorded which).

The rearrangement uses TRBV5-4 and TRBJ2-3; 8 bases agree with TRBD1. Germline V gene lookup returns CDR1 SGHNT and CDR2 YYREEE (reference sequence). With V trimmed by 1 base and J by 1 base, 5 bases remained unmatched. The CDR3 spans 16 residues. The CDR3 sequence: CASSLKAGGRTDTQYF. The CDR3 DNA is TGTGCCAGCAGCTTGAAAGCAGGGGGCCGCACAGATACGCAGTATTTT.

The chain carries TRBV29-1 and TRBJ2-1; 8 bases are shared with TRBD1. The CDR3 runs 13 residues. CDR1 and CDR2 (germline): SQVTM, ANQGSEA. V lost 7 bases and J lost 3; bases outside the gene matches: 5. The DNA of the CDR3 is TGCAGCGATCAGGACAGGGTCTACAATGAGCAGTTCTTC. It translates to CSDQDRVYNEQFF.

This clonotype was counted many times. The rearrangement links TRBV20-1 to TRBJ2-5, with 16 positions matching TRBD2. The CDR3 covers 16 residues. Germline V gives CDR1 DFQATT, CDR2 SNEGSKA (reference sequence). Unmatched junction bases numbered 8, after V lost 5 bases and J lost 5 bases. Here the CDR3 DNA reads TGCAGTGCTGGGGGGACTAGCGGGAGGGCCGCCGAGACCCAGTACTTC. It codes for CSAGGTSGRAAETQYF.

This clonotype has ten or more counts. The chain has TRBV11-2 and TRBJ2-2; TRBD1 agrees at 7 bases. The V segment lost 5 bases and the J segment 5 bases; nucleotides outside the gene matches: 8. This CDR3 is built from 15 residues. Germline V gene sequence: CDR1 SGHAT, CDR2 FQNNGV. CDR3 sequence: CASSGTGTETGELFF. Here the CDR3 DNA reads TGTGCCAGCAGCGGCACCGGGACAGAAACCGGGGAGCTGTTTTTT.

V gene TRBV29-1 combines with J gene TRBJ2-1; D is perhaps TRBD1 or TRBD2 (6 bases each). Germline loops: CDR1 SQVTM, CDR2 ANQGSEA. The length of the CDR3 is 13 residues. Trimming removed 4 bases at V and 5 bases at J, with 12 bases between. CDR3 DNA: TGCAGCGTTGCCCTAGGGGGGCACAATGAGCAGTTCTTC. Its translation: CSVALGGHNEQFF.

The chain carries TRBV18 and TRBJ2-3; tentative D call: TRBD2 (6 bases). This CDR3 has 18 amino acids. V gave up 2 bases and J gave up 0 bases, with 18 bases separating them. Per the germline V gene, CDR1 is KGHSH and CDR2 is LQKENI. The CDR3 spells CASSPTLLAGTSTDTQYF. The CDR3, as DNA: TGTGCCAGCTCACCAACCTTACTAGCCGGTACTAGCACAGATACGCAGTATTTT.

This clonotype was recorded at least ten times. V usage is TRBV30 and J usage is TRBJ2-7; D is ambiguous. Germline V gene sequence: CDR1 GTSNPN, CDR2 SVGIG (reference sequence). Trimming shortened V by 4 bases and J by 4 bases, and 8 bases separated the two germline ends. The CDR3 covers 11 residues. In DNA, the CDR3 is TGTGCCTGGACCCTATCTTACGAGCAGTACTTC. It translates to CAWTLSYEQYF.

Remarks on this clonotype: One end of the junction is discordant with germline, which a read error may explain. This rearrangement joins TRBV11-2 to TRBJ1-3; D gene uncertain. The CDR3 consists of 15 residues. Germline values: CDR1 SGHAT, CDR2 FQNNGV. CDR3 nucleotides: TGTGCCGGCAGCATTGGGGTCCCTCCTGGAAACACCATATATTTT. Protein product: CAGSIGVPPGNTIYF.

This clonotype was observed a few times. CDR3 bases: TGTGCCAGCAGGGCCGGCGGGGAAGCTTTCTTT. As protein: CASRAGGEAFF. This chain uses TRBV13 with TRBJ1-1; D not certain. Trimming shortened V by 6 bases and J by 8 bases, and 10 bases separated the two germline ends. The length of the CDR3 is 11 residues. The V gene's germline CDR1 is PRHDT and CDR2 FYEKMQ (reference sequence).

This clonotype was counted at least ten times. The chain carries TRBV29-1 and TRBJ2-3; D is unclear. The CDR3 covers 12 residues. Trimming cost V 7 bases and J 2 bases, with 10 bases left between them. Germline V gene lookup returns CDR1 SQVTM and CDR2 ANQGSEA. Here the CDR3 reads CSADGPTDTQYF. In DNA form, the CDR3 reads TGCAGCGCCGACGGGCCCACAGATACGCAGTATTTT.

This clonotype was observed a handful of times. This sequence joins TRBV20-1 and TRBJ2-3, with 7 bases that match TRBD2. V dropped 0 bases and J dropped 4; count of bases not matched to a gene: 7. The CDR3 is 15 amino acids. Per the germline V gene, CDR1 is DFQATT and CDR2 is SNEGSKA (reference sequence). The CDR3 sequence: CSARESSGMADTQYF. The CDR3 nucleotides read TGCAGTGCTAGAGAGAGCAGCGGGATGGCAGATACGCAGTATTTT.

This clonotype has more than one count but fewer than ten. For the CDR3, the DNA is TGCGCCAGCAGTCACCCCCCCAGGGGCAATGAAAAACTGTTTTTT. It codes for CASSHPPRGNEKLFF. The V call is TRBV23-1, the J call TRBJ1-4; a weak D match, TRBD1 (6 bases). TRBV23-1 is marked as an open reading frame, function uncertain. V was trimmed by 3 bases and J by 5 bases, leaving 13 bases between them. CDR3 size: 15 residues.

This clonotype was picked up many times. This chain links TRBV2 with TRBJ1-5, with D possibly TRBD1 on 6 matching bases. CDR3 length equals 15 residues. Trimming stripped 4 bases from V and 6 bases from J, with 16 bases between. Germline loops: CDR1 SNHLY, CDR2 FYNNEI. Written as DNA, the CDR3 is TGTGCCAGCAGTGTAGGCAGGGGCATGAGTCAGCCCCAGCATTTT. It specifies CASSVGRGMSQPQHF.

The chain uses TRBV11-3 and TRBJ2-7; D possibly corresponds to TRBD1 (6 bases). The CDR3 contains 13 residues. Germline V gives CDR1 SGHNT, CDR2 YENEEA. The V gene lost 4 bases and the J gene lost 3 bases, with 10 bases spanning the gap. Here the CDR3 DNA reads TGTGCCAGCAGCTCCAGGACAGTCTACGAGCAGTACTTC. Encoded protein: CASSSRTVYEQYF.

The chain joins TRBV7-9 to TRBJ1-1; 9 bases map to TRBD1. The V gene's germline CDR1 is SEHNR and CDR2 FQNEAQ (reference sequence). The CDR3 is made up of 16 amino acids. Trimming cost V 5 bases and J 4 bases; bases outside gene matches: 11. CDR3 sequence: CASSGEDRGFFTEAFF. The CDR3 nucleotides read TGTGCCAGCAGCGGTGAGGACAGGGGTTTTTTCACTGAAGCTTTCTTT.

This clonotype was observed a few times. The DNA for the CDR3 is TGCAGCGTTGAATCCTGGTCCCAAGAGACCCAGTACTTC. It yields the protein CSVESWSQETQYF. The chain joins TRBV29-1 to TRBJ2-5, with unresolved D. Trimming shortened V by 2 bases and J by 1 base, and 8 bases separated the two germline ends. Looked up from germline, CDR1 is SQVTM and CDR2 is ANQGSEA. The length of the CDR3 is 13 residues.

V usage is TRBV11-2 and J usage is TRBJ1-2; 8 bases are shared with TRBD1. The CDR3 length is 12 residues. Looked up from germline, CDR1 is SGHAT and CDR2 is FQNNGV. After removal of 2 bases from V and 9 bases from J, the junction contained 2 bases not matched to a gene. The CDR3 reads CASSLRTGSYTF. The CDR3 nucleotides read TGTGCCAGCAGCTTAAGGACAGGGAGCTACACCTTC. Drawing the rest from reference TRBV11-2 and TRBJ1-2, the complete variable domain is EAGVAQSPRYKIIEKRQSVAFWCNPISGHATLYWYQQILGQGPKLLIQFQNNGVVDDSQLPKDRFSAERLKGVDSTLKIQPAKLEDSAVYLCASSLRTGSYTFGSGTRLTVV.

The chain uses TRBV19 and TRBJ1-5, with no clear D. Trimming pared 6 bases from V and 5 bases from J, leaving 11 bases between. This CDR3 is 13 amino acids long. The V gene's germline CDR1 is LNHDA and CDR2 SQIVND (reference sequence). CDR3 in amino acids: CASRHGRYQPQHF. The CDR3, as DNA: TGTGCCAGTAGACACGGGAGATATCAGCCCCAGCATTTT.

This clonotype was found many times. The rearrangement joins TRBV10-2 to TRBJ1-6; 7 bases are a match to TRBD1. The CDR3 is 15 amino acids. V lost 7 bases, J lost 9 bases, and 12 bases stayed unmatched. Germline CDR1 WSHSY, CDR2 SAAADI. CDR3 DNA sequence: TGCGCCAGCATTAGTGGGACAGCTTTAGGTTCACCCCTCCACTTT. It translates to CASISGTALGSPLHF.

The table lists this clonotype with many counts. The chain links TRBV30 to TRBJ2-7; 9 bases agree with TRBD1. V was pared by 3 bases and J by 0 bases, with 6 bases of the junction left unmatched. The CDR3 has 15 residues. Germline V gene lookup returns CDR1 GTSNPN and CDR2 SVGIG (reference sequence). The CDR3, as DNA: TGTGCCTGGAGGACCGGGACAGGGTACTCCTACGAGCAGTACTTC. Translating gives CAWRTGTGYSYEQYF.

In this sample, this clonotype turned up many times. This chain links TRBV20-1 with TRBJ1-1; D ambiguous. V lost 0 bases and J 5 bases, leaving 10 bases between the germline ends. The germline V gene encodes CDR1 DFQATT and CDR2 SNEGSKA (reference sequence). This CDR3 comprises 13 residues. CDR3 amino acids: CSARDGLNTEAFF. For the CDR3, the DNA is TGCAGTGCTAGAGATGGATTAAATACTGAAGCTTTCTTT.